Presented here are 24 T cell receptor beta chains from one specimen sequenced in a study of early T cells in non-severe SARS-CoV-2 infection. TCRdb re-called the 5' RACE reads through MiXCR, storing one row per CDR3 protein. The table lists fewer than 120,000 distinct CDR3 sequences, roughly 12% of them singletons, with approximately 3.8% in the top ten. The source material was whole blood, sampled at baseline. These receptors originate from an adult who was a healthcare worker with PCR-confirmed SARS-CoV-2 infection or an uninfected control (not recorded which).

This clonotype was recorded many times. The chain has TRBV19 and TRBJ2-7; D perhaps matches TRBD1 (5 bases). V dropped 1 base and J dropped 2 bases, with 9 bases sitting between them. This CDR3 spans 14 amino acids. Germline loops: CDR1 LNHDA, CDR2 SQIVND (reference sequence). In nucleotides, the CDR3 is TGTGCCAGTAGTATAGCCGACAGCCCCTACGAGCAGTACTTC. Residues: CASSIADSPYEQYF.

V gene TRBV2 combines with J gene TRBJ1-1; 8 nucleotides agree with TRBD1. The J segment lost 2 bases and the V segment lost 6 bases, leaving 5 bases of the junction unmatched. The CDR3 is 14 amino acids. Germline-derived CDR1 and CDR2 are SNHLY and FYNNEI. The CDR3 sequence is CASRLTGDNTEAFF. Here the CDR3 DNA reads TGTGCCAGCAGACTGACAGGGGATAACACTGAAGCTTTCTTT.

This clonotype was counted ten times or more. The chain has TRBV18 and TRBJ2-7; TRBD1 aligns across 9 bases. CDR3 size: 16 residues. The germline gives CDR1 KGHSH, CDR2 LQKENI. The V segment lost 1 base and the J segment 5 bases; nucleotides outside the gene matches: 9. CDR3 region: CASSPQPGTGPHEQYF. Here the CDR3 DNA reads TGTGCCAGCTCACCACAACCTGGGACAGGGCCCCACGAGCAGTACTTC.

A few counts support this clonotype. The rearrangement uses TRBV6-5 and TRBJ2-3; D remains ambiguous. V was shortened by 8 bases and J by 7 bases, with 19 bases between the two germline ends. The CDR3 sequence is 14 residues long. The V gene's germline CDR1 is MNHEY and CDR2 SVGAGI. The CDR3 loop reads CASASFTVTNTQYF. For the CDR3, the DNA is TGTGCCAGCGCGAGTTTTACCGTTACGAATACGCAGTATTTT.

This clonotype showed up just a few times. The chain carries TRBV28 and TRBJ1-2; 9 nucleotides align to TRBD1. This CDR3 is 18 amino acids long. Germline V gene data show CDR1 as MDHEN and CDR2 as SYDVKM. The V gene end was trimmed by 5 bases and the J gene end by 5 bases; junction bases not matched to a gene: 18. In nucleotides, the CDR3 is TGTGCCAGCAGTCCAACTTCTTTTCGACAGGGGGTCCCATATGGCTACACCTTC. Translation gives CASSPTSFRQGVPYGYTF.

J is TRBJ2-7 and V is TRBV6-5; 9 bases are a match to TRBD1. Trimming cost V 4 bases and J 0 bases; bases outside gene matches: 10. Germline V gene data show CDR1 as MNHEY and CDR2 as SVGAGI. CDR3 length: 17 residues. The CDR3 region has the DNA TGTGCCAGCAGTTTTGGTGCCGGGACAGGGCACTCCTACGAGCAGTACTTC. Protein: CASSFGAGTGHSYEQYF.

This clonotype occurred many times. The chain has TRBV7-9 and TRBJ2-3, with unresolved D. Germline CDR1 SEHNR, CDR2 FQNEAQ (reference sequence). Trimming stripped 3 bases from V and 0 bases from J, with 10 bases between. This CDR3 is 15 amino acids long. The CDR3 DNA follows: TGTGCCAGCAGCTTGCCATTCACGAGCACAGATACGCAGTATTTT. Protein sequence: CASSLPFTSTDTQYF. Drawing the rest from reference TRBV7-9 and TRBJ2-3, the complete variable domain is DTGVSQNPRHKITKRGQNVTFRCDPISEHNRLYWYRQTLGQGPEFLTYFQNEAQLEKSRLLSDRFSAERPKGSFSTLEIQRTEQGDSAMYLCASSLPFTSTDTQYFGPGTRLTVL.

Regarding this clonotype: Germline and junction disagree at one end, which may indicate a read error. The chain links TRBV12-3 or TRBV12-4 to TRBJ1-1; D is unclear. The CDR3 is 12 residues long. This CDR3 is CANSSWNTEAFF. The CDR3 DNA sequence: TGTGCCAACAGTTCCTGGAACACTGAAGCTTTCTTT.

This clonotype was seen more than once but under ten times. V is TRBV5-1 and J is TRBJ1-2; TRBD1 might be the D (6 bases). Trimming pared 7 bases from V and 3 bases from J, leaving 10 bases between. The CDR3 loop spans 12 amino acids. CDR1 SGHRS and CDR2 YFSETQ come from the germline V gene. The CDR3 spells CASGDTDYGYTF. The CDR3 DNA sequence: TGCGCCAGCGGGGACACCGACTATGGCTACACCTTC.

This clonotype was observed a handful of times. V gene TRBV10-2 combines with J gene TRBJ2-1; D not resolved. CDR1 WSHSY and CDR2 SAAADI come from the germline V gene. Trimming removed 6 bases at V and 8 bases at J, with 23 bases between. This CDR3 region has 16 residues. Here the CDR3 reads CASRLLRTQGFDEQFF. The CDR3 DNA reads TGCGCCAGCAGGTTACTAAGGACCCAAGGTTTCGATGAGCAGTTCTTC.

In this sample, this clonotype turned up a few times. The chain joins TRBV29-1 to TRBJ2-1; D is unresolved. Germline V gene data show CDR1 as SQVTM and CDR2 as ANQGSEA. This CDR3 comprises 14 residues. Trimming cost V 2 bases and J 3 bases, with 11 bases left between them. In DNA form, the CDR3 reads TGCAGCGTTGAAATGGGTTTTAGCTACAATGAGCAGTTCTTC. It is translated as CSVEMGFSYNEQFF.

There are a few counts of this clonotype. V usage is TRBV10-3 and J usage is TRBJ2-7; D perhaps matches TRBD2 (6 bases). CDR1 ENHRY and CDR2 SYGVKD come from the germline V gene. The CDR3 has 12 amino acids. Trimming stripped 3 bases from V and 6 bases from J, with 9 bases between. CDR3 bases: TGTGCCATCAGTGACCTAGCGTTCGAGCAGTACTTC. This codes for CAISDLAFEQYF.

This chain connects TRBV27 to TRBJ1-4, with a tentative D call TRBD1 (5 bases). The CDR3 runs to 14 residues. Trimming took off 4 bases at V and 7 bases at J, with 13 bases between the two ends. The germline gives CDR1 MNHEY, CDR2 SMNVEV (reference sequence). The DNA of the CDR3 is TGTGCCAGCAGTTCGCCCCGACAGACTGAAAAACTGTTTTTT. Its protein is CASSSPRQTEKLFF.

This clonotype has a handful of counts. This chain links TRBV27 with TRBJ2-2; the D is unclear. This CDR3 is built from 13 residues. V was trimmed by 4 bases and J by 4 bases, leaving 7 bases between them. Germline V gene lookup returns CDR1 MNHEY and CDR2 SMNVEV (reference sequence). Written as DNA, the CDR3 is TGTGCCAGCAGTTACGGGCCCACCGGGGAGCTGTTTTTT. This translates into CASSYGPTGELFF.

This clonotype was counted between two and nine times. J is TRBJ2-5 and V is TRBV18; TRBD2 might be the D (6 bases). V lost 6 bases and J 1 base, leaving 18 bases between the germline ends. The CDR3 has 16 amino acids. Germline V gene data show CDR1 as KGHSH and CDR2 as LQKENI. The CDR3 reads CASSYQNVGGQETQYF. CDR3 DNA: TGTGCCAGCTCCTATCAGAATGTCGGGGGCCAAGAGACCCAGTACTTC.

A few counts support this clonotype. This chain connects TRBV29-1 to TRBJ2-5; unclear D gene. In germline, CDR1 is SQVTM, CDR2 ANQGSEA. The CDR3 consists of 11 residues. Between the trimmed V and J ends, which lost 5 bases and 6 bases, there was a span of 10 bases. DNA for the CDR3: TGCAGCGTTAGATTCTCCCAGACCCAGTACTTC. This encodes CSVRFSQTQYF.

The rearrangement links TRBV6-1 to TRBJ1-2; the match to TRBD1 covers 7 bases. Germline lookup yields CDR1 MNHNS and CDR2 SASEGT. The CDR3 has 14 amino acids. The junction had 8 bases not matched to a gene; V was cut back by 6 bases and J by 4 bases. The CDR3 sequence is CASRGQARGYGYTF. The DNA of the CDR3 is TGTGCCAGCAGAGGACAGGCCCGTGGCTATGGCTACACCTTC.

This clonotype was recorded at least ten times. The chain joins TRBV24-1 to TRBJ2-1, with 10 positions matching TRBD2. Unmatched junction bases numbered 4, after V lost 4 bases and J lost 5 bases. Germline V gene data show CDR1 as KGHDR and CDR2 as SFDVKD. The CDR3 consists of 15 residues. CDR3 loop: CATSDSSGGNNEQFF. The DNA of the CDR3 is TGTGCCACCAGTGACTCTAGCGGGGGAAACAATGAGCAGTTCTTC.

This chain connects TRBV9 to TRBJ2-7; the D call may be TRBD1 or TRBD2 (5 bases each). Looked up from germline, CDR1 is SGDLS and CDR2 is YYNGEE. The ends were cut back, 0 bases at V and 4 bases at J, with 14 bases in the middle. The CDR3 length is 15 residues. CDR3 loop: CASSVAGTVNYEQYF. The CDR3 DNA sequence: TGTGCCAGCAGCGTAGCTGGGACGGTGAATTACGAGCAGTACTTC.

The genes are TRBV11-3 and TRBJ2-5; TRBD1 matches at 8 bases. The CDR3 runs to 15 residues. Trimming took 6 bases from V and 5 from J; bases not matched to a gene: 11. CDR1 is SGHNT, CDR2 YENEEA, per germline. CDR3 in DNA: TGTGCCAGCAGTTTGACAGGGGAAGGGTTGGAGACCCAGTACTTC. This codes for CASSLTGEGLETQYF. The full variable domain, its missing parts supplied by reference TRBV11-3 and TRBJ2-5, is EAGVVQSPRYKIIEKKQPVAFWCNPISGHNTLYWYLQNLGQGPELLIRYENEEAVDDSQLPKDRFSAERLKGVDSTLKIQPAELGDSAVYLCASSLTGEGLETQYFGPGTRLLVL.

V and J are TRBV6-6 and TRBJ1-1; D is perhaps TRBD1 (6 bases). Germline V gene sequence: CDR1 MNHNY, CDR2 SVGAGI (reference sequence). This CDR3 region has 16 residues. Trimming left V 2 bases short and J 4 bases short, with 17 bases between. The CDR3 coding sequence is TGTGCCAGCAGTTACAGCCGACCACAGGGTAGCACTGAAGCTTTCTTT. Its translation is CASSYSRPQGSTEAFF.

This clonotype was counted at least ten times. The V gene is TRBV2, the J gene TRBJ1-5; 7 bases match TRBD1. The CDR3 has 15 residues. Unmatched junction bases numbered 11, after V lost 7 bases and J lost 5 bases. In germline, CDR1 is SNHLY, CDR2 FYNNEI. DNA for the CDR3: TGTGCCAGCAACTCCGGGGGACAGAGGGATCAGCCCCAGCATTTT. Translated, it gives CASNSGGQRDQPQHF.

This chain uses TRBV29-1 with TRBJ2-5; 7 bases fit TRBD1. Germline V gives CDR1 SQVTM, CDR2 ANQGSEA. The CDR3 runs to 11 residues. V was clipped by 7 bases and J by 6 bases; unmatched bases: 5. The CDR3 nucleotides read TGCAGCGCCCACAGGGGCCAGACCCAGTACTTC. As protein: CSAHRGQTQYF.

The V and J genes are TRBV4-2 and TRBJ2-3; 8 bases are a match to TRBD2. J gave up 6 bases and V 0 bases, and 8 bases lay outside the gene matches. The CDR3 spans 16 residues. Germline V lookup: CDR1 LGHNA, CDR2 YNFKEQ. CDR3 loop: CASSQDFRGGRDTQYF. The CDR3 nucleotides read TGTGCCAGCAGCCAAGATTTTCGGGGGGGCCGGGATACGCAGTATTTT.